The entry below describes one T cell receptor (beta chain). Its specificity is not known. The data stem from a study of cytomegalovirus exposure and HLA in healthy donors. Separation from the roughly 690-subject first cohort characterized the roughly 120-subject validation cohort, to which the donors belonged. Assay used: immunoSEQ multiplex PCR; TCRdb lists only in-frame clones, some missing. The sample records about 160,000 clones, roughly nine tenths being singletons. Deletions cut 0 bases from V and 10 bases from J, with 11 bases between. The germline V gene has CDR1 SGHRS and CDR2 YFSETQ. The CDR3 length is 13 residues. General observations from the study: A subsequent analysis found that TCR clusters from the first cohort also tended to co-occur in the roughly 120 validation repertoires, with around 94% of cluster scores above 0. The authors confirmed in vitro that a few CMV-associated chains were specific for CMV antigens. A classifier reportedly called cytomegalovirus status with high sensitivity and specificity.

Sequencing was done on a sample of PBMCs. This TCR came from a woman aged 25 to 45 in good health and CMV-seronegative. This chain joins TRBV5-1 and TRBJ2-1, with D perhaps given as TRBD1 or TRBD2 (6 bases each). The CDR3, as DNA: TGCGCCAGCAGCTTGGAGGGGGGAGTAGAGCAGTTCTTC. This gives the protein CASSLEGGVEQFF.